Below are 2 T cell receptor beta chains sequenced from a single sample in a study of T cells in Graves' hyperthyroidism and ophthalmopathy. TCR beta CDR3 regions were amplified from RNA transcripts. TCR CDR3 regions were first amplified by RT-PCR with HTBI primers. TCRdb re-derived calls from the multiplex PCR reads in MiXCR, one entry per CDR3 protein. This sample carries under 500,000 distinct CDR3 sequences, around an eighth of them seen once, and the ten largest clones take 25% to 30%. Specimen: blood. These receptors all come from a man between 50 and 59 years old with Graves' ophthalmopathy.

This clonotype was counted a few times. The rearrangement joins TRBV6-6 to TRBJ1-2, with 7 positions matching TRBD1. CDR3 length: 14 amino acids. Germline V gives CDR1 MNHNY, CDR2 SVGAGI (reference sequence). With 0 bases clipped from V and 5 bases from J, the junction kept 3 bases outside the gene matches. CDR3 protein: CASSYSGTAYGYTF. The CDR3 DNA reads as TGTGCCAGCAGTTACTCGGGGACAGCTTATGGCTACACCTTC.

This clonotype was counted ten times or more. V usage is TRBV6-1 and J usage is TRBJ2-1, with 9 bases matching TRBD2. V trimming: 7 bases; J trimming: 4 bases; junction bases outside the gene matches: 2. This CDR3 is built from 13 residues. Germline CDR1 MNHNS, CDR2 SASEGT. CDR3 amino acids: CASTLAGYNEQFF. CDR3 nucleotide sequence: TGTGCCAGCACGCTAGCGGGATACAATGAGCAGTTCTTC.